This T cell receptor beta chain derives from a study of spatial heterogeneity in lung cancer. Time point: blood at routine non-recurrence follow-up after resection. Whole RNA, which was extracted from tumor, nontumor lung tissue or frozen PBMC, was sequenced without any cell sorting. CDR3 size: 14 residues. V shed 5 bases and J shed 6 bases, with 16 bases lying between them. From germline, CDR1 is MNHEY and CDR2 SMNVEV (reference sequence). Individual TCR cDNA molecules each bore their own unique molecular identifier. TCRdb re-called the 5' RACE reads with MiXCR, one entry per CDR3 protein. In the table there are about 110,000 distinct CDR3 sequences, less than 14% of which are singletons. The table lists this clonotype with many counts.

The source was PBMCs, collected at follow-up. V gene TRBV27 combines with J gene TRBJ1-1, with D possibly being TRBD1 (6 bases). This TCR came from a female donor with early-stage non-small cell lung cancer. CDR3 region: CASSPAGAGAEAFF. DNA for the CDR3: TGTGCCAGCAGTCCTGCGGGGGCCGGGGCTGAAGCTTTCTTT.